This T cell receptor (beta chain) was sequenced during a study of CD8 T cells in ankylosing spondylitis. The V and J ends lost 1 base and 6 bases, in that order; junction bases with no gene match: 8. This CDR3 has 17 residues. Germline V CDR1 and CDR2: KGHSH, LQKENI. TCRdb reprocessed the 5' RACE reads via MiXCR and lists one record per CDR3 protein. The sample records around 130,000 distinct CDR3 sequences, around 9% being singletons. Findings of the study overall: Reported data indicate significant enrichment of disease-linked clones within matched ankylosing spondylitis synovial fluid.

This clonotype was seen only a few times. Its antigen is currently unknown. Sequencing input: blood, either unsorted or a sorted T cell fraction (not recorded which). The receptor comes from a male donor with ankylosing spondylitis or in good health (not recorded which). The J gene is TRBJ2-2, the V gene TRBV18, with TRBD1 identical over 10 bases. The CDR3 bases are TGTGCCAGCTCACCACAGGAGCCGGGACAGGGGTCCGGGGAGCTGTTTTTT. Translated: CASSPQEPGQGSGELFF.